A few counts support the clone carrying this T cell receptor beta chain. The source of the sample is a study of beta chain features in type 1 diabetes. Every isolated RNA sample was fully reverse transcribed, so sequencing captured expressed TCRB transcripts. The repertoire was sequenced with immunoSEQ multiplex PCR; TCRdb's copy has only in-frame clones and lacks some. The table has 860,000 or so clones, roughly a sixth seen once; the top ten hold 0.02% to 0.03%. V was shortened by 6 bases and J by 2 bases, with 12 bases between the two germline ends. The CDR3 loop spans 14 amino acids. Germline V gives CDR1 ENHRY, CDR2 SYGVKD.

This sequence joins TRBV10-3 and TRBJ2-3, with a possible D match to TRBD2 (5 bases). The specimen sequenced was naive CD4+ T cells from blood. This clonotype was obtained from a woman between 18 and 30 years old in good health. In DNA form, the CDR3 reads TGTGCCATCAGGCTAGCCGGTACCACAGATACGCAGTATTTT. Its protein product is CAIRLAGTTDTQYF.